The clone carrying this T cell receptor beta chain was counted between two and nine times. What it binds is unknown. The authors drew approximately 10 milliliters of peripheral blood from each donor. The CDR3 has 17 amino acids. V lost 0 bases and J lost 7, with 22 bases in between. The record originates from a study of blood T cells in healthy people across ages. Overall study results and limits: Long-lived donors carried more naive CD4+ cells and greater diversity than aged donors.

Primed by a sample-barcoded 5' primer and a J-beta primer mix, a second PCR proceeded for about 6 to 11 cycles. Each CDR3 protein is one row after TCRdb ran MiXCR on the 5' RACE reads. The data contain about 1.7 million distinct CDR3 sequences, about 30% of them singletons. Sequencing was done on a sample of blood. The chain has TRBV12-3 or TRBV12-4 and TRBJ2-7; weak D call: TRBD2 (6 bases). This sequence was found in a woman in her 30s in good health. As DNA, the CDR3 is TGTGCCAGCAGTTTAGCGCTAAATTCGCGAAGGGGAGGAGAGCAGTACTTC. Protein: CASSLALNSRRGGEQYF.